The sequence of this T cell receptor (beta chain) was determined in a study of cytomegalovirus exposure and HLA in healthy donors. Study background: Earlier, 110 million or so unique TCR beta sequences were recovered from approximately 180 million T cells by an analysis.

Comments on this clone: The same CDR3 arises from other DNA sequences in this sample as well.

V was shortened by 2 bases and J by 0 bases, with 9 bases between the two germline ends. The CDR3 is made up of 15 amino acids. The V gene's germline CDR1 is SGHRS and CDR2 YFSETQ. A multiplex PCR was run with 60 Vbeta primers and 13 Jbeta primers. Per the authors' pipeline: Later work found 80 million or so unique TCR beta chains, with 9.5 million to 12 million shared. The method was immunoSEQ multiplex PCR; TCRdb's version includes in-frame clones alone and lacks a portion of them. The V and J calls and clone size come from that table; D and trimming were worked out from the DNA. Among approximately 150,000 clones listed, roughly 79% were seen once.

The TCR sequence derives from a woman aged 55-70 years in good health and CMV-seropositive. The sample was PBMCs. The chain has TRBV5-1 and TRBJ1-3; D is unresolved. The CDR3 DNA is TGCGCCAGCAGCTTCGGCGGCATCTCTGGAAACACCATATATTTT. Residues: CASSFGGISGNTIYF.